The 12 T cell receptor beta chains presented below share a single source sample, sequenced in a study of T-cell reconstitution after alpha-beta-depleted transplantation in children. Unique molecular identifiers were used to barcode this TCRbeta library. TCRdb itself ran the PCR reads through MiXCR, one entry per CDR3 protein. The sample lists approximately 420,000 distinct CDR3 sequences; about a tenth were seen once. This specimen was PBMCs from the stem cell graft donor, taken from the stem cell graft. The receptors here all came from a human donor who donated a stem cell graft to a child with acute myeloid leukemia.

As concerns this clonotype: With a much larger clone just one base away, this may be a read error. V gene TRBV25-1 combines with J gene TRBJ2-1; D not certain. Germline values: CDR1 MGHDK, CDR2 SYGVNS. CDR3 length: 11 residues. V lost 11 bases and J 9 bases, leaving 14 bases between the germline ends. The DNA for the CDR3 is TGTGCCGGCCTGAGAAATAGTGAGCAGTTCTTC. Translated, it gives CAGLRNSEQFF.

This clonotype was seen a handful of times. The gene calls are TRBV6-5 and TRBJ2-5; D is perhaps TRBD1 or TRBD2 (5 bases each). The CDR3 consists of 14 residues. V shed 5 bases and J shed 3 bases, with 13 bases lying between them. Germline values: CDR1 MNHEY, CDR2 SVGAGI. The CDR3 coding sequence is TGTGCCAGCAGTACTGGGGACCAGGAAGAGACCCAGTACTTC. It yields the protein CASSTGDQEETQYF.

Remarks on this clonotype: A much larger clone differs by one base, so this may be a read error. The chain has TRBV29-1 and TRBJ2-3; D unresolved. The germline gives CDR1 SQVTM, CDR2 ANQGSEA. CDR3 length equals 13 residues. The CDR3, as DNA: TGCAGCGTTGCCCAAAGCAGCACAGATCCGCAGTATTTT. Translating it yields CSVAQSSTDPQYF.

There are a few counts of this clonotype. The V and J genes are TRBV7-9 and TRBJ2-2; 10 positions match TRBD1. Trimming cost V 4 bases and J 1 base; bases outside gene matches: 3. Germline CDR1 SEHNR, CDR2 FQNEAQ (reference sequence). This CDR3 contains 16 residues. The CDR3 bases are TGTGCCAGCAGCTCGACAGGGGGCTGGAACACCGGGGAGCTGTTTTTT. It encodes CASSSTGGWNTGELFF.

The chain employs TRBV7-9 and TRBJ2-7; D ambiguous. V lost 1 base and J 6 bases, leaving 7 bases between the germline ends. This CDR3 spans 12 amino acids. CDR1 SEHNR and CDR2 FQNEAQ come from the germline V gene (reference sequence). Written as DNA, the CDR3 is TGTGCCAGCAGCTTAGAGTTGGTCGAGCAGTACTTC. It yields the protein CASSLELVEQYF.

This clonotype has more than one count but fewer than ten. V and J are TRBV5-6 and TRBJ2-5; no definite D call. V shed 1 base and J shed 3 bases, with 16 bases lying between them. Germline CDR1 SGHDT, CDR2 YYEEEE. The CDR3 is made up of 16 amino acids. As DNA, the CDR3 is TGTGCCAGCAGCTTGACCCCGAGCCCACCGGAAGAGACCCAGTACTTC. It translates to CASSLTPSPPEETQYF.

This clonotype was counted at least ten times. The gene calls are TRBV7-9 and TRBJ2-3; a weak D match, TRBD2 (6 bases). The CDR3 loop spans 14 amino acids. V gave up 0 bases and J gave up 4 bases, with 8 bases separating them. CDR1 is SEHNR, CDR2 FQNEAQ, per germline (reference sequence). CDR3 region: CASSLAASADTQYF. The DNA for the CDR3 is TGTGCCAGCAGCTTAGCGGCTAGCGCAGATACGCAGTATTTT. Full variable domain (rest looked up from reference TRBV7-9 and TRBJ2-3): DTGVSQNPRHKITKRGQNVTFRCDPISEHNRLYWYRQTLGQGPEFLTYFQNEAQLEKSRLLSDRFSAERPKGSFSTLEIQRTEQGDSAMYLCASSLAASADTQYFGPGTRLTVL.

This clonotype occurred many times. The chain joins TRBV20-1 to TRBJ2-1, with 9 bases lining up with TRBD2. V lost 1 base and J lost 4; bases outside the gene matches: 5. CDR1 is DFQATT and CDR2 is SNEGSKA in the germline V gene (reference sequence). The CDR3 contains 15 residues. CDR3 loop: CSARGASGTYNEQFF. CDR3 DNA sequence: TGCAGTGCTAGAGGGGCTAGCGGGACTTACAATGAGCAGTTCTTC.

This clonotype came up a few times. The CDR3 sequence: CASSGRTGRDEQYF. CDR3 nucleotide sequence: TGTGCCAGCAGTGGGAGGACAGGCCGGGACGAGCAGTACTTC. The genes are TRBV2 and TRBJ2-7; 7 bases are a match to TRBD1. CDR1 is SNHLY and CDR2 is FYNNEI in the germline V gene. The CDR3 length is 14 residues. Trimming removed 4 bases from V and 5 bases from J; junction bases left unmatched: 8.

Only a few counts were recorded for this clonotype. V usage is TRBV29-1 and J usage is TRBJ2-5, with 10 bases that match TRBD2. Germline lookup yields CDR1 SQVTM and CDR2 ANQGSEA. V gave up 3 bases and J gave up 3 bases; unmatched junction bases: 16. This CDR3 comprises 18 residues. Here the CDR3 reads CSVEVRTSGNFFKETQYF. In nucleotides, the CDR3 is TGCAGCGTTGAGGTCAGAACTAGCGGGAATTTCTTTAAAGAGACCCAGTACTTC. Based on the CDR3 plus reference TRBV29-1 and TRBJ2-5, the full variable domain is SAVISQKPSRDICQRGTSLTIQCQVDSQVTMMFWYRQQPGQSLTLIATANQGSEATYESGFVIDKFPISRPNLTFSTLTVSNMSPEDSSIYLCSVEVRTSGNFFKETQYFGPGTRLLVL.

CDR3 DNA sequence: TGTGCCATCACCTCAGGGGGAGCTAACTATGGCTACACCTTC. Its translation is CAITSGGANYGYTF. The chain links TRBV10-3 to TRBJ1-2; 7 bases align to TRBD1. Germline-derived CDR1 and CDR2 are ENHRY and SYGVKD. With 7 bases clipped from V and 0 bases from J, the junction kept 5 bases outside the gene matches. The CDR3 is 14 residues long.

This clonotype was picked up many times. V usage is TRBV10-3 and J usage is TRBJ1-2, with 7 bases lining up with TRBD1. CDR1 is ENHRY and CDR2 is SYGVKD in the germline V gene. The CDR3 loop spans 13 amino acids. Trimming removed 8 bases from V and 3 bases from J; junction bases left unmatched: 6. CDR3 sequence: CAIPDRSDYGYTF. DNA for the CDR3: TGTGCCATCCCGGACAGGTCGGACTATGGCTACACCTTC.